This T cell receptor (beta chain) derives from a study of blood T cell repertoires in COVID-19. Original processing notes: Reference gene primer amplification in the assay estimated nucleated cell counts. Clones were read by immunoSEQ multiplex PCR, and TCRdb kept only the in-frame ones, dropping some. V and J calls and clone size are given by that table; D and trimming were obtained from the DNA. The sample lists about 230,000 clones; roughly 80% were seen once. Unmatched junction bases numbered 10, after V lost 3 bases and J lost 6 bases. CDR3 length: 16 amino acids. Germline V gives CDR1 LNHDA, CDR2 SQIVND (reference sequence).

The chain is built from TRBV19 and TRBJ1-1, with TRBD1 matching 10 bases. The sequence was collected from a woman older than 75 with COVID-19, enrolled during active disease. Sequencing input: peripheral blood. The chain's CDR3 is CASSILGTGEVAEAFF. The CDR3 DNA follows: TGTGCCAGTAGTATTCTAGGGACAGGGGAGGTGGCTGAAGCTTTCTTT.